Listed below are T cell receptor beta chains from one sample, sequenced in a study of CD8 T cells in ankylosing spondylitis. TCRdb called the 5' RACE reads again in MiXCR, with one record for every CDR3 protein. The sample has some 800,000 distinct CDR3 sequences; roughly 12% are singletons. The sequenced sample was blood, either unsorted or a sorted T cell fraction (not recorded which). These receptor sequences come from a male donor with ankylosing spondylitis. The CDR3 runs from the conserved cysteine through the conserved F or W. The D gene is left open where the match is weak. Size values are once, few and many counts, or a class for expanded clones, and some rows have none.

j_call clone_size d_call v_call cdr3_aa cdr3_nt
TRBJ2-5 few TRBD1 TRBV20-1 CSAKNPGTGKETQYF TGCAGTGCTAAAAACCCCGGGACAGGGAAAGAGACCCAGTACTTC
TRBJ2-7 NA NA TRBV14 CASSQAQVAEQYF TGTGCCAGCAGCCAGGCCCAAGTTGCCGAGCAGTACTTC
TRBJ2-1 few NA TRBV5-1 CASSLAEGFLSYNEQFF TGCGCCAGCAGCTTGGCCGAGGGATTTCTCTCCTACAATGAGCAGTTCTTC
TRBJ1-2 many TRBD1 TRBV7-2 CASSFDREGGYTF TGTGCCAGCAGCTTCGACAGGGAAGGAGGCTACACCTTC
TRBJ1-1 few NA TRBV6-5 CASSYGTMNTEAFF TGTGCCAGCAGTTACGGGACGATGAACACTGAAGCTTTCTTT
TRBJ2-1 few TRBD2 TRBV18 CASSPNLRTGLAGRTYNEQFF TGTGCCAGCTCACCGAATTTACGGACCGGACTAGCGGGGAGGACCTACAATGAGCAGTTCTTC
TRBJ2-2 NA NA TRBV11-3 CASADRSTGELFF TGTGCCAGCGCCGACAGGTCCACCGGGGAGCTGTTTTTT
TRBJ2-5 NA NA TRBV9 CASSTSWRKQETQYF TGTGCCAGCAGCACGAGCTGGCGGAAACAAGAGACCCAGTACTTC
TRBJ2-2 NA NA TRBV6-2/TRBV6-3 CASNRQVNTGELFF TGTGCCAGCAATCGACAGGTGAACACCGGGGAGCTGTTTTTT
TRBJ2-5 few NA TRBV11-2 CASSLESPYQETQYF TGTGCCAGCAGCTTAGAATCTCCGTACCAAGAGACCCAGTACTTC
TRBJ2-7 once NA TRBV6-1 CASSGATHYVYEQYF TGTGCCAGCAGTGGGGCGACCCATTACGTCTACGAGCAGTACTTC
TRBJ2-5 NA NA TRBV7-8 CASSSWGGAETQYF TGTGCCAGCAGCTCATGGGGCGGGGCGGAGACCCAGTACTTC
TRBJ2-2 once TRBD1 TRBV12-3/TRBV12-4 CASSSGQTITGELFF TGTGCCAGCAGCTCGGGACAGACGATAACCGGGGAGCTGTTTTTT
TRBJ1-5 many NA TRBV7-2 CASSTGSNSNQPQHF TGTGCCAGCAGCACCGGGTCAAATAGCAATCAGCCCCAGCATTTT
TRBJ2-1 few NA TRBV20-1 CSARTNFEQFF TGCAGTGCCCGGACTAATTTTGAGCAGTTCTTC
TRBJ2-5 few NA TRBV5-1 CASSLGPLQTQYF TGCGCCAGCAGCTTGGGGCCCCTCCAGACCCAGTACTTC
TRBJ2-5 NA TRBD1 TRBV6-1 CASSRTGTSGTQYF TGTGCCAGCAGTCGGACAGGGACTTCGGGGACCCAGTACTTC
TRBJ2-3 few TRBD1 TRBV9 CASSADRVDTQYF TGTGCCAGCAGCGCCGACAGGGTGGATACGCAGTATTTT
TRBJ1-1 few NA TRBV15 CATSRVGGSLGTEAFF TGTGCCACCAGCAGAGTAGGTGGATCCCTTGGCACTGAAGCTTTCTTT
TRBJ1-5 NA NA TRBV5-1 CASSSGWGNQPQHF TGCGCCAGCAGCTCAGGGTGGGGCAATCAGCCCCAGCATTTT
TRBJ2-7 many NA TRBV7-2 CASSLFTLASYEQYF TGTGCCAGCAGCTTATTCACCCTAGCCTCCTACGAGCAGTACTTC
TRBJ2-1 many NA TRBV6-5 CASSTPYNEQFF TGTGCCAGCAGTACCCCGTACAATGAGCAGTTCTTC
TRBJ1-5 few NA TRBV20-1 CSASSILEGSNQPQHF TGCAGTGCTTCTTCAATCCTCGAGGGCAGCAATCAGCCCCAGCATTTT
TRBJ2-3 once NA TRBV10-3 CAISRGPRGSSTDTQYF TGTGCCATCAGTCGGGGACCTCGGGGCTCTAGCACAGATACGCAGTATTTT
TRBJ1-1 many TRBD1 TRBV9 CASSGGGWNTEAFF TGTGCCAGCAGCGGAGGGGGCTGGAACACTGAAGCTTTCTTT
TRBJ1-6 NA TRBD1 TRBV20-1 CSASLDRGLSPLHF TGCAGTGCTAGCCTGGACAGGGGGCTTTCACCCCTCCACTTT
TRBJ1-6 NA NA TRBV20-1 CSAPDPYNSPLHF TGCAGTGCTCCGGACCCCTATAATTCACCCCTCCACTTT
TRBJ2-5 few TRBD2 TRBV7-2 CASTPNQRGSQETQYF TGTGCCAGCACCCCCAACCAGCGGGGGAGCCAAGAGACCCAGTACTTC
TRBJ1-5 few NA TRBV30 CAWSVLTGGSNQPQHF TGTGCCTGGAGTGTACTTACGGGAGGTAGCAATCAGCCCCAGCATTTT
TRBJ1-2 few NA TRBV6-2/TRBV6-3 CASSTRGESGYTF TGTGCCAGCAGCACCCGCGGGGAGAGTGGCTACACCTTC